This passage covers 8 T cell receptor beta chains from one sample sequenced in a study of control samples from healthy donors and cancer patients. Sequencing was performed with immunoSEQ multiplex PCR; in TCRdb, only in-frame clones are kept and a portion is missing. The table includes about 52,000 clones, 85% to 95% detected once. Sequencing input: blood. The receptors stem from a man aged 25 to 40 in good health.

The chain is built from TRBV18 and TRBJ2-2; D remains unclear. This CDR3 spans 15 amino acids. Germline CDR1 KGHSH, CDR2 LQKENI. The ends were cut back, 3 bases at V and 0 bases at J, with 8 bases in the middle. The CDR3 DNA is TGTGCCAGCTCACCGGTCACCGCGAACACCGGGGAGCTGTTTTTT. This encodes CASSPVTANTGELFF.

The chain uses TRBV28 and TRBJ1-4, with a tentative D call TRBD1 (5 bases). The germline V gene encodes CDR1 MDHEN and CDR2 SYDVKM. With 6 bases removed from V and 0 bases from J, the gap between germline ends came to 14 bases. The CDR3 is made up of 16 amino acids. The CDR3 loop reads CASSLRTNPTNEKLFF. CDR3 in DNA: TGTGCCAGCAGCCTACGGACAAATCCAACTAATGAAAAACTGTTTTTT.

The genes are TRBV11-1 and TRBJ1-4, with D possibly TRBD1 on 5 matching bases. The CDR3 consists of 16 residues. Trimming left V 3 bases short and J 0 bases short, with 11 bases between. CDR1 SGHAT and CDR2 FQDESV come from the germline V gene (reference sequence). CDR3 DNA: TGTGCCAGCAGCTTGGGACGATTCGCAACTAATGAAAAACTGTTTTTT. Its protein is CASSLGRFATNEKLFF.

The J gene is TRBJ2-1, the V gene TRBV5-1; weak D call: TRBD2 (6 bases). Germline CDR1 SGHRS, CDR2 YFSETQ. The CDR3 extends over 15 amino acids. Trimming shortened V by 4 bases and J by 6 bases, and 17 bases separated the two germline ends. CDR3 loop: CASSLPGDILNEQFF. The DNA for the CDR3 is TGCGCCAGCAGCCTTCCGGGGGATATCCTCAATGAGCAGTTCTTC.

The CDR3 DNA follows: TGTGCCAGCAGCTCGGGACTAGCGCTATTGATTGGGTCCTACGAGCAGTACTTC. This sequence encodes CASSSGLALLIGSYEQYF. The J gene is TRBJ2-7, the V gene TRBV5-6; 10 nucleotides agree with TRBD2. This CDR3 is built from 18 residues. The J segment lost 1 base and the V segment lost 3 bases, leaving 13 bases of the junction unmatched. CDR1 and CDR2 from the germline V gene are SGHDT and YYEEEE. Full variable domain (outside the CDR3, taken from reference TRBV5-6 and TRBJ2-7): DAGVTQSPTHLIKTRGQQVTLRCSPKSGHDTVSWYQQALGQGPQFIFQYYEEEERQRGNFPDRFSGHQFPNYSSELNVNALLLGDSALYLCASSSGLALLIGSYEQYFGPGTRLTVT.

This chain connects TRBV6-1 to TRBJ2-7; 10 bases match TRBD2. V shed 1 base and J 2 bases; nucleotides not matched to a gene: 2. The V gene's germline CDR1 is MNHNS and CDR2 SASEGT. The CDR3 totals 15 residues. The CDR3, as DNA: TGTGCCAGCAGTGAAGGGACTAGCGGAGCCTACGAGCAGTACTTC. Protein: CASSEGTSGAYEQYF.

The rearrangement joins TRBV12-1 to TRBJ1-2. TRBV12-1 is a recognized pseudogene. The CDR3 extends over 17 amino acids. CDR3 DNA: TGTGCCAGCACCCCGGGAGCGGGGGCCCCCCCCAACTATGGCTACACCTTC. Translated: CASTPGAGAPPNYGYTF.

The chain uses TRBV4-1 and TRBJ2-1; 7 bases fit TRBD1. This CDR3 spans 16 amino acids. Germline CDR1 is MGHRA and CDR2 is YSYEKL. J was trimmed by 8 bases and V by 0 bases; bases with no gene match: 10. Here the CDR3 DNA reads TGCGCCAGCAGCCAAGATCTCGGGATCAGGGGGTATGAGCAGTTCTTC. It encodes CASSQDLGIRGYEQFF.